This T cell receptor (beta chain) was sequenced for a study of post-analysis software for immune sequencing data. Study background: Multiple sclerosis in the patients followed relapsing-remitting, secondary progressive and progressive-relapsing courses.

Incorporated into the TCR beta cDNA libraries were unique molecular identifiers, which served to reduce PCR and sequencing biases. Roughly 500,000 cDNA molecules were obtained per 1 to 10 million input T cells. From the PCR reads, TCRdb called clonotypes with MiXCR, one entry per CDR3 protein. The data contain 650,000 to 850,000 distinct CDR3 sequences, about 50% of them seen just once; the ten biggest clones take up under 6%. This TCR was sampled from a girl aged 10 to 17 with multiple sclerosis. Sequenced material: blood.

The CDR3 region has the DNA TGCAGTGCGATTGACAGGGTTTACAATGAGCAGTTCTTC. This sequence encodes CSAIDRVYNEQFF. The rearrangement joins TRBV20-1 to TRBJ2-1; 7 bases align to TRBD1. The CDR3 loop spans 13 amino acids. Germline V gene data show CDR1 as DFQATT and CDR2 as SNEGSKA (reference sequence). With 6 bases clipped from V and 4 bases from J, the junction kept 6 bases outside the gene matches.